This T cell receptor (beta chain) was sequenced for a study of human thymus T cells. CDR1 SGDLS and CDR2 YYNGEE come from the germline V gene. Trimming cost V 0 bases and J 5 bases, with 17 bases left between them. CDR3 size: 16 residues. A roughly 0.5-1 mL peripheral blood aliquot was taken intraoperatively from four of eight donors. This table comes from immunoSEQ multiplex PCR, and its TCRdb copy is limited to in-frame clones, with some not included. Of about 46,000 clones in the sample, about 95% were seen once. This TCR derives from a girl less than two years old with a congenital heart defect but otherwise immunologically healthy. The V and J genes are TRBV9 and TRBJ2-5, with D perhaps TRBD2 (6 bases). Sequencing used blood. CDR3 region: CASSVGGIAEAETQYF. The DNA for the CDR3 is TGTGCCAGCAGCGTAGGGGGAATAGCGGAGGCGGAGACCCAGTACTTC.